This passage covers 9 T cell receptor beta chains from one sample sequenced in a study of identical twins. TCRdb reprocessed the 5' RACE reads via MiXCR and lists one record per CDR3 protein. The table shows approximately 680,000 distinct CDR3 sequences, with about 7.1% occurring only once. The same sample was also studied in work on yellow fever vaccine responses in identical twins.

The sample comprised PBMCs. The origin of the receptors is a woman younger than 35 in good health.

In this sample, this clonotype turned up many times. The rearrangement uses TRBV6-5 and TRBJ1-1, with D perhaps matching TRBD1 (5 bases). This CDR3 contains 15 residues. Germline CDR1 is MNHEY and CDR2 is SVGAGI. Trimming removed 2 bases from V and 0 bases from J, with 10 bases in between. CDR3 nucleotide sequence: TGTGCCAGCAGTTACGGATCAGGGATGAACACTGAAGCTTTCTTT. As protein: CASSYGSGMNTEAFF.

This clonotype was seen repeatedly, ten times or more. The V and J genes are TRBV12-3 or TRBV12-4 and TRBJ2-7, with D perhaps assigned TRBD1 or TRBD2 (6 bases each). CDR3 length: 16 amino acids. V was shortened by 4 bases and J by 3 bases, with 19 bases between the two germline ends. CDR3 protein: CASSWGARGPGYEQYF. The CDR3 DNA sequence: TGTGCCAGCAGTTGGGGGGCCCGGGGACCCGGCTACGAGCAGTACTTC.

This clonotype has just a few counts. J is TRBJ1-3 and V is TRBV29-1, with D possibly being TRBD1 (5 bases). The germline V gene has CDR1 SQVTM and CDR2 ANQGSEA. The CDR3 covers 13 residues. The V end lost 4 bases, the J end lost 4 bases, and 11 bases lay between the germline ends. The CDR3 loop is CSVAQGGGNTIYF. The CDR3 nucleotides read TGCAGCGTTGCGCAGGGCGGAGGAAACACCATATATTTT.

Ten or more counts support this clonotype. CDR3 DNA: TGTGCCAGCAGTGGGGGGGATACGCAGTATTTT. As protein: CASSGGDTQYF. This chain joins TRBV12-3 or TRBV12-4 and TRBJ2-3; tentatively, D is TRBD2 (6 bases). V gave up 5 bases and J gave up 6 bases, with 6 bases separating them. The CDR3 is 11 amino acids.

The chain uses TRBV7-9 and TRBJ2-1; 11 nucleotides line up with TRBD2. CDR1 SEHNR and CDR2 FQNEAQ come from the germline V gene (reference sequence). The ends lost 8 bases at V and 1 base at J; junction bases unmatched: 1. This CDR3 comprises 14 residues. CDR3 in amino acids: CASLAGGSYNEQFF. The CDR3 coding sequence is TGTGCCAGCCTAGCGGGGGGTTCCTACAATGAGCAGTTCTTC.

In its sample, this clonotype was seen a few times. This rearrangement joins TRBV6-5 to TRBJ1-1; D perhaps matches TRBD1 (6 bases). CDR1 and CDR2 (germline): MNHEY, SVGAGI. V shed 7 bases and J shed 7 bases, with 13 bases lying between them. The CDR3 covers 12 residues. CDR3 DNA sequence: TGTGCCAGCACCTACGGGGGCCGTGAAGCTTTCTTT. This translates into CASTYGGREAFF.

This clonotype was observed a few times. V usage is TRBV29-1 and J usage is TRBJ2-5; tentatively, D is TRBD2 (5 bases). The CDR3 runs to 15 residues. Trimming pared 1 base from V and 0 bases from J, leaving 12 bases between. Germline V CDR1 and CDR2: SQVTM, ANQGSEA. The CDR3, as DNA: TGCAGCGTTGAAGGTGGAGGCGTATACCAAGAGACCCAGTACTTC. It yields the protein CSVEGGGVYQETQYF.

This clonotype was detected a few times. The chain carries TRBV18 and TRBJ2-6, with no clear D. The V end lost 0 bases, the J end lost 0 bases, and 3 bases lay between the germline ends. This CDR3 has 15 residues. Germline assignment: CDR1 KGHSH and CDR2 LQKENI. The CDR3: CASSPPASGANVLTF. CDR3 DNA sequence: TGTGCCAGCTCACCACCAGCCTCTGGGGCCAACGTCCTGACTTTC.

The chain employs TRBV27 and TRBJ2-3; 8 bases are a match to TRBD1. Germline CDR1 is MNHEY and CDR2 is SMNVEV (reference sequence). The ends lost 7 bases at V and 2 bases at J; junction bases unmatched: 20. The CDR3 length is 19 residues. The CDR3 is CASTNLRTGPSLYTDTQYF. As DNA, the CDR3 is TGTGCCAGCACCAACCTACGGACAGGGCCGTCCCTATACACAGATACGCAGTATTTT.